This is a list of T cell receptor beta chains from one sample in a study of T cell repertoires in cytomegalovirus infection. Each CDR3 protein gets one entry after TCRdb re-called the reads with MiXCR. Among approximately 70,000 distinct CDR3 sequences, roughly 20% were seen once, and the ten largest hold 60% to 85%. Their antigens remain unidentified. The sample comprised PBMCs, sequenced either directly or after in vitro stimulation (not recorded which). The origin of the receptors is a human donor in good health (CMV status not recorded). Some clones in this sample may be carry-over from other donors' samples. CDR3s include the opening cysteine and the closing phenylalanine or tryptophan. D genes are given only for firm matches. Only some rows state a clone size, as once, few, many or a class for expanded clones.

CDR3nt	CDR3aa	v_gene	abundance	j_gene	d_gene
TGTGCCAGCAGCTTAAATTCAGCTTTTATTGGGAACGGTGAGACCCAGTACTTC	CASSLNSAFIGNGETQYF	TRBV7-7	many	TRBJ2-5	.
TGTGCCAGCGACATCCTCCTGTACCAAGAGACCCAGTACTTC	CASDILLYQETQYF	TRBV7-9	many	TRBJ2-5	.
TGTGCCAGTAGTAAGTCTAGCGGGGGGTACAATGAGCAGTTCTTC	CASSKSSGGYNEQFF	TRBV19	few	TRBJ2-1	TRBD2
TGTGCCAGCAGCTCCCGGGGTAGCGGGAGTACAGAGACCCAGTACTTC	CASSSRGSGSTETQYF	TRBV7-2	.	TRBJ2-5	TRBD2
TGTGCCAGCAGCTCACTAGCGGGGAACTACAATGAGCAGTTCTTC	CASSSLAGNYNEQFF	TRBV11-2	.	TRBJ2-1	TRBD2
TGCGCCAGCAGTGAATCCTTGTCACGAAACAATGAGCAGTTCTTC	CASSESLSRNNEQFF	TRBV10-2	.	TRBJ2-1	.
TGTGCCAGCAGCGTAGCGAGAAGCACAGATACGCAGTATTTT	CASSVARSTDTQYF	TRBV7-2	few	TRBJ2-3	.
TGTGCCAGCAGCCCCGGAAGAGAAAAACTGTTTTTT	CASSPGREKLFF	TRBV28	.	TRBJ1-4	.
TGTGCCAGCAGCCCCGGGAACTCCTACGAGCAGTACTTC	CASSPGNSYEQYF	TRBV7-9	many	TRBJ2-7	.
TGTGCCAGCAGCACACGGGACAGGGGGCAAAGTGAGCAGTTCTTC	CASSTRDRGQSEQFF	TRBV11-3	few	TRBJ2-1	TRBD1
TGCGCCAGCAGCTTAAAACTAGCGGGACCTAACACCGGGGAGCTGTTTTTT	CASSLKLAGPNTGELFF	TRBV5-1	.	TRBJ2-2	TRBD2
TGTGCCAGCATCTCGGTCGGGCCCATCTTTGAAGCTTTCTTT	CASISVGPIFEAFF	TRBV6-6	few	TRBJ1-1	.
TGCAGCGTCACGAGGGGGCTAGGAGATACGCAGTATTTT	CSVTRGLGDTQYF	TRBV29-1	few	TRBJ2-3	TRBD1
TGCGCCAGCAGCCAAGACGGACAGGGCAATCAGCCCCAGCATTTT	CASSQDGQGNQPQHF	TRBV4-1	many	TRBJ1-5	TRBD1
TGTGCCAGCAGCCGAGAGGGTGGAGGGGAGTACAATGAGCAGTTCTTC	CASSREGGGEYNEQFF	TRBV11-2	few	TRBJ2-1	.
TGCAGTGCTAGACCTCGGGTTTCCTACGAGCAGTACTTC	CSARPRVSYEQYF	TRBV20-1	few	TRBJ2-7	.
TGTGCCAGCAGCCGATCCGGGACAGGGAGTTTAGAGACCCAGTACTTC	CASSRSGTGSLETQYF	TRBV11-2	.	TRBJ2-5	TRBD1
TGTGCCAGCGGTCCCGCCTTTGTTGGGACCAACAATGAGCAGTTCTTC	CASGPAFVGTNNEQFF	TRBV6-5	.	TRBJ2-1	.
TGTGCCACCAGTGATCCAACCGCGACGGCTCCAGAGTATTTT	CATSDPTATAPEYF	TRBV24-1	few	TRBJ2-3	.
TGCGCCAGCAGGCTAGCGGGAGAGGAGACCCAGTACTTC	CASRLAGEETQYF	TRBV10-2	.	TRBJ2-5	TRBD2
TGTGCCAGCCAGCCGGACAATGAGCAGTTCTTC	CASQPDNEQFF	TRBV25-1	many	TRBJ2-1	.
TGTGCCAGCAGCCGCCAAACTCAGGGGGCCGATGAGCAGTTCTTC	CASSRQTQGADEQFF	TRBV5-4	.	TRBJ2-1	TRBD1
TGTGCCAGCAGTTACACCGCGGTACTAGCGGGAGTTCCAGATACGCAGTATTTT	CASSYTAVLAGVPDTQYF	TRBV6-8	.	TRBJ2-3	TRBD2
TGTGCCATCACATCGGGTAATAGGAACTACAATGTGCAGTTCTTC	CAITSGNRNYNVQFF	TRBV28	.	TRBJ2-1	.
TGCGCCAGCAGCCAAGCCGGGCTGGCCTACGAGCAGTACTTC	CASSQAGLAYEQYF	TRBV4-1	.	TRBJ2-7	.
TGTGCCAGCAGCTTTCTTGGGTTGACCACAACACAAGAGACCCAGTACTTC	CASSFLGLTTTQETQYF	TRBV7-2	many	TRBJ2-5	.
TGTGCCAGCAGCAAGCGGGGGGGGTTACTAGTTGCCTACGAGCAGTACTTC	CASSKRGGLLVAYEQYF	TRBV7-2	few	TRBJ2-7	TRBD2
TGTGCCAGCAGCTTATATGCCGGCCGACACAGCAATCAGCCCCAGCATTTT	CASSLYAGRHSNQPQHF	TRBV7-2	.	TRBJ1-5	.
TGTGCCAGCAGTTTACGACAGGGGGTACGTTCACCCCTCCACTTT	CASSLRQGVRSPLHF	TRBV28	.	TRBJ1-6	TRBD1
TGCAGCGTTGAGTCAACCTCTAGCGGGACCACCCCCTACGAGCAGTACTTC	CSVESTSSGTTPYEQYF	TRBV29-1	.	TRBJ2-7	TRBD2
TGTGCCACCAGTGATCCGGGACAGAGCACAGATACGCAGTATTTT	CATSDPGQSTDTQYF	TRBV24-1	.	TRBJ2-3	TRBD1
TGTGCCAGCAGTGAGAACCACGAGCAGTACTTC	CASSENHEQYF	TRBV6-1	.	TRBJ2-7	.
TGTGCCAGTAGTATAGAGTTACTCGATACGCAGTATTTT	CASSIELLDTQYF	TRBV19	.	TRBJ2-3	.
TGCGCCAGCAGCCCTGGGGCAGCGGATACGCAGTATTTT	CASSPGAADTQYF	TRBV5-1	few	TRBJ2-3	.
TGTGCCAGCAGCCCCCCCCAGGCAGATACGCAGTATTTT	CASSPPQADTQYF	TRBV7-3	.	TRBJ2-3	.
TGTGCCAGTGTCCCCCGGGACAGGGACACCATATATTTT	CASVPRDRDTIYF	TRBV19	.	TRBJ1-3	TRBD1